This is a list of T cell receptor beta chains from one sample in a study of blood T cell repertoires in COVID-19. The method was immunoSEQ multiplex PCR; TCRdb's version includes in-frame clones alone and lacks a portion of them. The repertoire holds some 150,000 clones, with roughly 83% as singletons. Source material: peripheral blood. The receptor set was obtained from a woman aged 80 or older with acute or convalescent COVID-19. CDR3s include the opening cysteine and the closing phenylalanine or tryptophan. A D gene is named only where the DNA matches it firmly. The size field is filled for only some rows; it gives once, few, many or a size class.

once,TRBV18,TRBD1,TRBJ1-1,CASSPFSTGENTEAFF,TGTGCCAGCTCACCCTTCTCGACAGGGGAGAACACTGAAGCTTTCTTT
.,TRBV19,TRBD1,TRBJ1-1,CASIRDRGRVTEAFF,TGTGCCAGTATCCGGGACAGGGGACGGGTGACTGAAGCTTTCTTT
.,TRBV9,.,TRBJ1-4,CASSRGGDEKLFF,TGTGCCAGCAGCAGAGGGGGGGATGAAAAACTGTTTTTT
.,TRBV7-3,.,TRBJ1-1,CASSYQGGTEAFF,TGTGCCAGCAGTTACCAGGGTGGAACTGAAGCTTTCTTT
.,TRBV21-1,.,TRBJ1-4,CASSPRGGGARSGEKLFF,TGTGCCAGCAGCCCTCGTGGAGGGGGCGCGAGGTCAGGTGAAAAACTGTTTTTT
few,TRBV6-5,.,TRBJ1-1,CASSPIREGNTEAFF,TGTGCCAGCAGTCCGATAAGGGAGGGGAACACTGAAGCTTTCTTT
.,TRBV5-1,.,TRBJ1-1,CASSLEGQNTEAFF,TGCGCCAGCAGCTTGGAGGGACAGAACACTGAAGCTTTCTTT
once,TRBV15,TRBD1,TRBJ1-4,CATSRDPRQGGEKLFF,TGTGCCACCAGCAGAGATCCCAGACAGGGAGGCGAAAAACTGTTTTTT
.,TRBV19,TRBD1,TRBJ1-5,CASSIIDRGRGQPQHF,TGTGCCAGTAGTATAATTGACAGGGGACGAGGACAGCCCCAGCATTTT
.,TRBV3-1/TRBV3-2,TRBD1,TRBJ2-3,CASSQDTTGGIVHTQYF,TGTGCCAGCAGCCAAGATACCACAGGGGGCATCGTTCATACGCAGTATTTT
.,TRBV7-9,TRBD1,TRBJ1-1,CASSSQGKGTEAFF,TGTGCCAGCAGCTCACAGGGGAAGGGCACTGAAGCTTTCTTT
.,TRBV29-1,TRBD1,TRBJ1-2,CSVDSSARGRRYGYTF,TGCAGCGTTGACTCGTCGGCCAGGGGGCGACGCTATGGCTACACCTTC
once,TRBV2,.,TRBJ1-2,CASSPSGVVFGYTF,TGTGCCAGCAGTCCATCAGGGGTAGTTTTTGGCTACACCTTC
.,TRBV7-2,TRBD1,TRBJ2-5,CASSKRGTGQETQYF,TGTGCCAGCAGCAAGCGAGGGACAGGCCAAGAGACCCAGTACTTC
.,TRBV7-9,TRBD1,TRBJ1-6,CASSSRTGAYNSPLHF,TGTGCCAGCAGCTCCCGGACAGGCGCCTATAATTCACCCCTCCACTTT
few,TRBV6-4,.,TRBJ1-6,CASRGGVDSPLHF,TGTGCCAGCAGGGGGGGGGTGGATTCACCCCTCCACTTT
.,TRBV6-4,TRBD1,TRBJ2-5,CASSWDRVGFSETQYF,TGTGCCAGCAGCTGGGACAGAGTAGGTTTTAGCGAGACCCAGTACTTC
.,TRBV7-2,.,TRBJ1-1,CASSLFAGENTEAFF,TGTGCCAGCAGCTTATTCGCAGGGGAGAACACTGAAGCTTTCTTT
.,TRBV5-4,TRBD1,TRBJ2-7,CASSLRQGSHEQYF,TGTGCCAGCAGCTTGCGACAGGGATCCCACGAGCAGTACTTC